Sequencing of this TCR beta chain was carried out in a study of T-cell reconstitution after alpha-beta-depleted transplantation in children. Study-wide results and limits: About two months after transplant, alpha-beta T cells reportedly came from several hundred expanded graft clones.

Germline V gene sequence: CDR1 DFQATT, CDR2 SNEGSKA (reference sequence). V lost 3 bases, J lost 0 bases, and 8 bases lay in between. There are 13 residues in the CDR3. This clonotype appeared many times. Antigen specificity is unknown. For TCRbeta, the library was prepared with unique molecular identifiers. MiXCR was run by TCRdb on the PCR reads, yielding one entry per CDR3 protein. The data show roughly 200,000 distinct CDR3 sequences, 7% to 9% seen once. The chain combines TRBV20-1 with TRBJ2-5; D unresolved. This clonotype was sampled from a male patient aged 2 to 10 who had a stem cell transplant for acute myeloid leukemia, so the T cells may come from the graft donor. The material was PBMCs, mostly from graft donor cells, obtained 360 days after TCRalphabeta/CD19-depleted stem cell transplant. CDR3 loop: CSASGLDQETQYF. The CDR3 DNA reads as TGCAGTGCTAGTGGGCTAGACCAAGAGACCCAGTACTTC.